The 15 T cell receptor beta chains below all came from one sample that was sequenced in a study of tumor-infiltrating lymphocytes in primary liver carcinoma. Without any cell sorting, roughly 18-34 mg of bulk tissue yielded co-extracted RNA and DNA. Synthesis of TCR beta cDNA was carried out from about 500 ng total RNA with a constant-region primer. Libraries for TCR beta were built through three nested multiplex PCR rounds, which together made up a slightly modified ARM-PCR procedure. For approximately 11 cycles apiece, the opening two PCR rounds ran with TRBV1-TRBV30 forward primers and a C-beta reverse primer. TCRdb re-called the multiplex PCR reads with MiXCR, one entry per CDR3 protein. There are approximately 80,000 distinct CDR3 sequences in the sample; roughly 71% occur only once, and 26% lies in the top ten. Material: tumor-adjacent normal liver tissue. These receptors originate from a man aged 35-49 years with primary liver carcinoma and hepatitis B virus infection.

The J gene is TRBJ2-3, the V gene TRBV29-1; D tentatively reads TRBD1 or TRBD2 (6 bases each). Germline CDR1 and CDR2: SQVTM and ANQGSEA. This CDR3 has 12 residues. V dropped 0 bases and J dropped 14 bases, with 15 bases sitting between them. CDR3 loop: CSVEEEAGQSYF. The CDR3 nucleotides read TGCAGCGTTGAAGAAGAGGCGGGACAATCGTATTTT.

Worth noting for this clonotype: The junction does not match germline at one end; this may be a read error. The rearrangement links TRBV11-2 to TRBJ1-1, with 7 bases identical to TRBD1. Germline loops: CDR1 SGHAT, CDR2 FQNNGV. The CDR3 length is 15 residues. The CDR3 loop reads CTSSLGQLLKTKAFF. In DNA, the CDR3 is TGTACCAGCAGCTTGGGACAGCTCTTGAAGACTAAAGCTTTCTTT.

This clonotype was seen only once. The DNA of the CDR3 is TGTGCCAGCGGTTCAGGGGTCCCCTTCTGTTGCTACACCTTC. Translation gives CASGSGVPFCCYTF. The V gene is TRBV11-2, the J gene TRBJ1-2; D perhaps matches TRBD1 (6 bases). The germline gives CDR1 SGHAT, CDR2 FQNNGV. V lost 8 bases and J lost 9, with 22 bases in between. This CDR3 comprises 14 residues.

To note about this clonotype: A much larger clonotype is one base distant, so this may be a read error. The chain couples TRBV11-1 to TRBJ2-2; perhaps TRBD2 as D (6 bases). The CDR3 is 16 amino acids. Germline V gene sequence: CDR1 SGHAT, CDR2 FQDESV (reference sequence). CDR3 residues: CANSPGVGANTGELFF. For the CDR3, the DNA is TGTGCCAACAGCCCGGGGGTCGGGGCGAACACCGGGGAGCTGTTTTTT.

Worth noting for this clonotype: Relative to the germline gene, one junction end is altered; a read error may explain this. V usage is TRBV6-5 and J usage is TRBJ2-7; 7 bases line up with TRBD1. CDR1 is MNHEY and CDR2 is SVGAGI in the germline V gene. The CDR3 contains 16 residues. CDR3 in amino acids: CACMPGQAASFYEQCF. CDR3 in DNA: TGTGCCTGCATGCCCGGACAGGCAGCATCCTTTTACGAGCAGTGCTTC.

This sequence joins TRBV6-5 and TRBJ2-1, with D maybe TRBD1 (5 bases). CDR1 is MNHEY, CDR2 SVGAGI, per germline. This CDR3 has 13 residues. Trimming removed 5 bases from V and 7 bases from J, with 12 bases in between. The CDR3 protein is CASSGQGKNEQFF. DNA of the CDR3: TGTGCCAGCAGTGGACAAGGGAAAAATGAGCAGTTCTTC.

The chain has TRBV5-6 and TRBJ2-7; perhaps TRBD1 as D (8 bases). Looked up from germline, CDR1 is SGHDT and CDR2 is YYEEEE. This CDR3 is 18 amino acids long. The V and J ends lost 4 bases and 0 bases respectively, with 23 bases between them. DNA for the CDR3: TGTGCCAGCAGCCTCGCAGGACAGGGAGGGGGTTTCTCCTACGAGCAGTACTTC. The encoded protein is CASSLAGQGGGFSYEQYF.

The chain joins TRBV29-1 to TRBJ2-1, with a tentative D call TRBD2 (6 bases). The germline CDR1 and CDR2 sequences are SQVTM and ANQGSEA. The CDR3 is made up of 13 amino acids. This chain's CDR3 is CSLARAGGNEQFF. Here the CDR3 DNA reads TGCAGTCTTGCCAGGGCCGGGGGCAATGAGCAGTTCTTC.

This clonotype is labeled medium-sized. The rearrangement joins TRBV11-2 to TRBJ2-2; the D is unclear. This CDR3 comprises 15 residues. V gave up 3 bases and J gave up 0 bases, with 8 bases separating them. Germline V lookup: CDR1 SGHAT, CDR2 FQNNGV. CDR3 DNA: TGTGCCAGCAGCTTTAGGCAATCGAACACCGGGGAGCTGTTTTTT. This gives the protein CASSFRQSNTGELFF.

This clonotype was seen repeatedly, ten times or more. The chain joins TRBV6-5 to TRBJ2-6; D unresolved. CDR1 is MNHEY and CDR2 is SVGAGI in the germline V gene. This CDR3 has 12 amino acids. V gave up 5 bases and J gave up 4 bases, with 3 bases separating them. The CDR3, as DNA: TGTGCCAGCAGTGTGGGGGCCAACGTCCTGACTTTC. This sequence encodes CASSVGANVLTF.

Regarding this clonotype: Compared with germline, one end of the junction differs, possibly owing to a read error. The chain uses TRBV11-3 and TRBJ1-1, with D perhaps TRBD1 (5 bases). CDR3 length equals 13 residues. Germline CDR1 and CDR2: SGHNT and YENEEA. The CDR3 reads CASSLGGNTEALF. The CDR3 nucleotides read TGTGCCAGCAGCTTAGGGGGGAACACTGAAGCTCTCTTT.

A note on this clonotype: As the CDR3 is not closed by the conserved phenylalanine or tryptophan, this likely results from a read error. The CDR3 bases are TGCAGCGTCGCGGACAGTGGAAGCTATGGCTACACCTAC. It encodes CSVADSGSYGYTY. The V gene is TRBV29-1, the J gene TRBJ1-2; a weak D match, TRBD1 (6 bases). Germline V lookup: CDR1 SQVTM, CDR2 ANQGSEA. V was clipped by 6 bases and J by 4 bases, with 15 bases between them. This CDR3 contains 13 residues.

Concerning this clonotype itself: This may be a read error: a much more frequent sequence differs by one nucleotide. V gene TRBV2 combines with J gene TRBJ2-5; D unclear. Per germline, CDR1 SNHLY and CDR2 FYNNEI. Trimming took 7 bases from V and 2 from J, leaving 8 bases between them. The CDR3 runs to 12 residues. The CDR3 DNA is TGTGCCAGCAATGATGCGCAAGAGACCCAGTACTTC. It codes for CASNDAQETQYF.

With regard to this clonotype: At one of its ends the junction is not consistent with the germline gene, which may arise from a read error. The chain couples TRBV7-2 to TRBJ2-2; 10 bases align to TRBD2. The CDR3 totals 15 residues. The germline gives CDR1 SGHTA, CDR2 FQGNSA. CDR3 DNA sequence: TGTGCCAGCAGCTTAGGAGCGGGAGGGACCGGGGAGCTGTCTTTT. It specifies CASSLGAGGTGELSF.

About this clonotype: The final CDR3 position lacks the conserved phenylalanine or tryptophan, pointing to a likely read error. The rearrangement uses TRBV5-5 and TRBJ1-1, with D tentatively TRBD1 (6 bases). Trimming stripped 1 base from V and 6 bases from J, with 13 bases between. The CDR3 contains 14 residues. Germline CDR1 SGHKS, CDR2 YYEKEE (reference sequence). In DNA, the CDR3 is TGTGCCAGCAGCTTGTACTACAGGGAGCCTGAAGCTTTCATT. Its protein product is CASSLYYREPEAFI.